These T cell receptor beta chains were read from a single sample in a study of blood T cell repertoires in COVID-19. The protocol was immunoSEQ multiplex PCR, while the TCRdb copy is restricted to in-frame clones and leaves out a portion. The sample has over 150,000 clones; 90% are singletons. Sequenced material: peripheral blood. These TCRs come from a man in his forties or fifties with acute or convalescent COVID-19. CDR3s include the opening cysteine and the closing phenylalanine or tryptophan. Each record gives: D gene, V gene, CDR3 protein. The D gene is left open where the match is weak.

TRBD1 | TRBV11-2 | CASSARQGFYEQYF
. | TRBV2 | CASRDSPYEQYF
TRBD1 | TRBV20-1 | CSARGGQVLF
. | TRBV11-2 | CASSQGGGGYTEAFF
TRBD2 | TRBV7-9 | CASSLGWTGGSLEQYF
TRBD1 | TRBV28 | CASREHRGGNTEAFF
. | TRBV4-3 | CASSQDGAGHQPQHF
TRBD1 | TRBV6-2/TRBV6-3 | CASSLRQGQRGNEQFF
TRBD1 | TRBV7-9 | CASSGEGARTEAFF
TRBD1 | TRBV5-1 | CASSGSGTGLNTGELFF
TRBD1 | TRBV5-4 | CASSLGPRDRLYEQYF
TRBD1 | TRBV5-1 | CASSPKTGTENTEAFF
. | TRBV7-9 | CASSLRGQRFNYGYTF